This T cell receptor (beta chain) was recorded in a study of blood T cells in healthy people across ages. Study background: Template-switching capture recovered about one barcoded beta molecule per two T cells. Findings and caveats of the study: Unsorted PBMC material precluded a definitive naive versus antigen-experienced comparison. Per-million-T-cell TCR beta diversity fell roughly linearly with age.

The V segment lost 2 bases and the J segment 6 bases; nucleotides outside the gene matches: 6. The CDR3 runs 16 residues. Looked up from germline, CDR1 is SGHTA and CDR2 is FQGNSA. As concerns this clonotype: Its matching antigen is unknown.

Primed by a sample-barcoded 5' primer and a J-beta primer mix, a second PCR proceeded for about 7 to 11 cycles. In TCRdb, the 5' RACE reads were re-called with MiXCR into one record per CDR3 protein. The sample holds just over 800,000 distinct CDR3 sequences, approximately 65% seen once. This sequence was found in a man younger than 40 in good health. V usage is TRBV7-2 and J usage is TRBJ2-1, with 11 bases identical to TRBD1. Sequencing was carried out using blood. CDR3 DNA: TGTGCCAGCAGCTTACAACGTGGACAGGGGGCCAATGAGCAGTTCTTC. Its protein product is CASSLQRGQGANEQFF.